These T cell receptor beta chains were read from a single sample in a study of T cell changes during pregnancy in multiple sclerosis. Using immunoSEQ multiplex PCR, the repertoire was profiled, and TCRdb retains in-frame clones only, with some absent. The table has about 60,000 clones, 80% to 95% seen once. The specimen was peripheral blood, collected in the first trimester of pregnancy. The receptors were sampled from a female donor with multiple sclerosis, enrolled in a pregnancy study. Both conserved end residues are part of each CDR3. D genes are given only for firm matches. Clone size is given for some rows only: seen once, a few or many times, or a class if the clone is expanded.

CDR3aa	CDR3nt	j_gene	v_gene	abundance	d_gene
CASSLDGSASQPQHF	TGCGCCAGCAGCTTGGATGGGTCGGCTAGTCAGCCCCAGCATTTT	TRBJ1-5	TRBV5-1	.	.
CASSLGWTASTDTQYF	TGCGCCAGCAGCTTGGGATGGACAGCTAGCACAGATACGCAGTATTTT	TRBJ2-3	TRBV5-1	.	.
CASSPDRGLAGISTDTQYF	TGTGCCAGCAGCCCAGACCGGGGACTAGCGGGGATAAGCACAGATACGCAGTATTTT	TRBJ2-3	TRBV27	.	TRBD2
CASSYSATNEKLFF	TGTGCCAGCAGTTACTCGGCCACTAATGAAAAACTGTTTTTT	TRBJ1-4	TRBV6-5	.	.
CASRGTGTEAFF	TGTGCCAGCAGGGGGACAGGGACGGAAGCTTTCTTT	TRBJ1-1	TRBV9	.	TRBD1
CASRPNRASYEQYF	TGTGCCAGCAGGCCAAACAGGGCAAGCTACGAGCAGTACTTC	TRBJ2-7	TRBV6-5	.	.
CASSYRENSPLHF	TGTGCCAGCAGCTACAGGGAAAATTCACCCCTCCACTTT	TRBJ1-6	TRBV11-1	.	.
CASSLSADRVNTGELFF	TGTGCCAGCAGCTTAAGCGCCGACAGGGTAAACACCGGGGAGCTGTTTTTT	TRBJ2-2	TRBV11-2	.	TRBD1
CASSPQTGSGNTIYF	TGTGCCAGCAGCCCCCAAACAGGGTCTGGAAACACCATATATTTT	TRBJ1-3	TRBV7-2	.	.
CASSGTYSNQPQHF	TGTGCCAGCAGTGGTACTTATAGCAATCAGCCCCAGCATTTT	TRBJ1-5	TRBV27	.	.
CASSDLIQRGGAETQYF	TGTGCCAGCAGCGACCTAATCCAGCGGGGGGGCGCAGAGACCCAGTACTTC	TRBJ2-5	TRBV7-2	.	TRBD2
CASSVDGGQGQPQHF	TGTGCCAGCAGCGTAGATGGGGGACAGGGACAGCCCCAGCATTTT	TRBJ1-5	TRBV9	.	TRBD1
CASSQEGQTTNEKLFF	TGCGCCAGCAGCCAAGAGGGGCAGACAACTAATGAAAAACTGTTTTTT	TRBJ1-4	TRBV4-1	.	.
CASSSEGQGLGEAFF	TGCGCCAGCAGCTCCGAAGGACAGGGATTGGGTGAAGCTTTCTTT	TRBJ1-1	TRBV5-1	.	TRBD1
CASSGLRGPPKQYF	TGTGCCAGCAGTGGACTGCGGGGCCCCCCCAAGCAGTACTTC	TRBJ2-7	TRBV6-6	.	.
CASRASGLAKNIQYF	TGTGCCAGCAGAGCTAGCGGTCTAGCCAAAAACATTCAGTACTTC	TRBJ2-4	TRBV5-8	.	TRBD2
CASRFQGASYEQYF	TGTGCCAGCAGGTTCCAGGGTGCCTCCTACGAGCAGTACTTC	TRBJ2-7	TRBV7-9	.	.
CASSSTGSSYEQYF	TGTGCCAGCAGCTCCACGGGGAGCTCCTACGAGCAGTACTTC	TRBJ2-7	TRBV5-4	.	.
CSVLVGGEKLFF	TGCAGCGTTTTGGTCGGAGGGGAAAAACTGTTTTTT	TRBJ1-4	TRBV29-1	.	.
CASGRDRGETQYF	TGTGCTAGTGGTCGGGACAGGGGAGAGACCCAGTACTTC	TRBJ2-5	TRBV12-5	.	TRBD1
CASSLAYRPAYEQYF	TGTGCCAGCAGCTTAGCCTACAGACCCGCCTACGAGCAGTACTTC	TRBJ2-7	TRBV5-8	.	.
CASSPGGAGNQPQHF	TGTGCCAGCTCACCCGGGGGAGCGGGCAATCAGCCCCAGCATTTT	TRBJ1-5	TRBV18	.	.
CASSPGVALRTEAFF	TGCGCCAGCAGCCCAGGGGTGGCTTTGAGGACTGAAGCTTTCTTT	TRBJ1-1	TRBV4-3	.	.
CASSQDSQSYNEQFF	TGTGCCAGCAGTCAAGACAGCCAGAGCTACAATGAGCAGTTCTTC	TRBJ2-1	TRBV6-6	.	.
CASRKLDRGRKETQYF	TGTGCCAGCAGAAAACTGGACAGGGGTAGGAAGGAGACCCAGTACTTC	TRBJ2-5	TRBV25-1	.	TRBD1
CASGDRVVYNEQFF	TGTGCTAGTGGTGACAGGGTCGTCTACAATGAGCAGTTCTTC	TRBJ2-1	TRBV12-5	.	TRBD1
CASRVTGMGSRETQYF	TGTGCCAGCAGGGTGACAGGGATGGGATCGCGAGAGACCCAGTACTTC	TRBJ2-5	TRBV2	.	TRBD1
CASSQGSGERTDTQYF	TGTGCCAGCAGCCAGGGTAGCGGGGAACGCACAGATACGCAGTATTTT	TRBJ2-3	TRBV4-2	.	TRBD2
CASRPGTGGNEQFF	TGTGCCAGCAGACCTGGGACAGGGGGGAATGAGCAGTTCTTC	TRBJ2-1	TRBV27	.	TRBD1
CASSYDRGNTEAFF	TGTGCCAGCAGCTATGACAGGGGAAACACTGAAGCTTTCTTT	TRBJ1-1	TRBV7-2	.	TRBD1
CSVDEGGETDTQYF	TGCAGCGTTGACGAGGGAGGTGAAACAGATACGCAGTATTTT	TRBJ2-3	TRBV29-1	.	.
CASSEAGRGANTIYF	TGTGCCAGCAGTGAAGCTGGCAGGGGGGCAAACACCATATATTTT	TRBJ1-3	TRBV6-1	.	TRBD1
CASSLEAGNYNEQFF	TGTGCCAGCAGCTTAGAAGCAGGGAACTACAATGAGCAGTTCTTC	TRBJ2-1	TRBV11-1	.	.
CASSPPYRAGGTGELFF	TGTGCCAGCTCACCACCATACCGGGCAGGGGGGACCGGGGAGCTGTTTTTT	TRBJ2-2	TRBV18	.	.
CASSRHRQGMNTEAFF	TGTGCCAGCAGCCGCCACCGACAGGGAATGAACACTGAAGCTTTCTTT	TRBJ1-1	TRBV16	.	TRBD1
CASIPSSEQETQYF	TGTGCCAGCATCCCGTCTAGCGAGCAAGAGACCCAGTACTTC	TRBJ2-5	TRBV6-4	.	.
CAWLEGTGVTGELFF	TGTGCCTGGCTTGAAGGGACAGGGGTTACCGGGGAGCTGTTTTTT	TRBJ2-2	TRBV30	.	TRBD1
CASSYWGDYGYTF	TGTGCCAGCAGTTATTGGGGGGACTATGGCTACACCTTC	TRBJ1-2	TRBV6-5	.	.
CASSSSNWGPLHF	TGTGCCAGCAGTTCGTCTAATTGGGGCCCCCTCCACTTT	TRBJ1-6	TRBV7-2	.	.
CASGLYRTVDSEQFF	TGTGCTAGTGGTTTGTATCGGACCGTGGACAGTGAGCAGTTCTTC	TRBJ2-1	TRBV12-5	.	.
CASSQAAGSTDTQYF	TGCGCCAGCAGCCAAGCGGCGGGGAGCACAGATACGCAGTATTTT	TRBJ2-3	TRBV4-1	once	.
CASSVDRANSPLHF	TGTGCCAGCAGTGTAGACAGGGCCAATTCACCCCTCCACTTT	TRBJ1-6	TRBV2	.	TRBD1
CSPGRRYEQYF	TGCAGTCCAGGCCGCCGGTACGAGCAGTACTTC	TRBJ2-7	TRBV20-1	.	.
CASRLTTEPYEQYF	TGTGCCAGCAGGCTGACTACAGAGCCCTACGAGCAGTACTTC	TRBJ2-7	TRBV6-1	once	.
CASSPTESHTDTQYF	TGTGCCAGCAGCCCAACAGAATCACACACAGATACGCAGTATTTT	TRBJ2-3	TRBV4-2	once	.
CASGTGPNTEAFF	TGTGCCAGCGGAACAGGGCCGAACACTGAAGCTTTCTTT	TRBJ1-1	TRBV6-4	.	.
CATSSGGVFNQPQHF	TGTGCCACCAGCAGCGGCGGGGTGTTCAATCAGCCCCAGCATTTT	TRBJ1-5	TRBV15	.	.
CASSPKGTDTQYF	TGTGCCAGCAGCCCGAAGGGGACAGATACGCAGTATTTT	TRBJ2-3	TRBV5-4	.	.
CASSYWISARNTEAFF	TGTGCCAGCAGTTACTGGATAAGCGCGCGGAACACTGAAGCTTTCTTT	TRBJ1-1	TRBV6-5	.	.
CASSPGGTAYGYTF	TGCGCCAGCAGCCCGGGGGGGACAGCATATGGCTACACCTTC	TRBJ1-2	TRBV5-1	.	TRBD1
CASSLGGEYNSPLHF	TGTGCCAGCAGCTTAGGGGGGGAATATAATTCACCCCTCCACTTT	TRBJ1-6	TRBV7-3	.	.
CASSFASGSVGTQYF	TGTGCCAGCAGCTTTGCTAGCGGGAGCGTGGGTACGCAGTATTTT	TRBJ2-3	TRBV7-2	.	TRBD2
CASSLVSRGETQYF	TGTGCCAGCAGCTTGGTCTCTCGCGGAGAGACCCAGTACTTC	TRBJ2-5	TRBV5-6	.	.
CAISESTSQPSEQFF	TGTGCCATCAGTGAGTCGACTAGTCAACCCAGTGAGCAGTTCTTC	TRBJ2-1	TRBV10-3	.	.
CASSHSTDTQYF	TGTGCCAGCTCCCATAGCACAGATACGCAGTATTTT	TRBJ2-3	TRBV18	.	.
CASSLQGISQPQHF	TGTGCCAGCAGCTTACAGGGGATTAGTCAGCCCCAGCATTTT	TRBJ1-5	TRBV7-2	.	.
CASSYGQFYPYEQYF	TGTGCCAGCAGCTACGGACAGTTTTACCCCTACGAGCAGTACTTC	TRBJ2-7	TRBV7-9	.	.
CASLKGAAGELFF	TGTGCCAGCCTCAAAGGGGCTGCCGGGGAGCTGTTTTTT	TRBJ2-2	TRBV11-1	.	.